These T cell receptor beta chains were read from a single sample in a study of T cells after yellow fever vaccination. Using its own MiXCR run on the 5' RACE reads, TCRdb lists one record per CDR3 protein. The sample yields roughly 520,000 distinct CDR3 sequences, about a fifth seen once. The starting material was PBMCs, obtained 21 days after the first yellow fever vaccination. The receptors shown here come from a man younger than 35 who received the YFV17D yellow fever vaccine. The CDR3 runs from the conserved cysteine through the conserved F or W. The D gene is left open where the match is weak. The size entry is marked missing in some rows and otherwise reads once, few, many or a size class.

TRBJ2-2 | NA | TRBD1 | TRBV20-1 | TGCAGTGCCAGGGGGTTGATGGGGACCGGGGAGCTGTTTTTT | CSARGLMGTGELFF
TRBJ2-5 | few | NA | TRBV4-3 | TGCGCCAGCAGCCAAGCGGGACGGACCCAAGAGACCCAGTACTTC | CASSQAGRTQETQYF
TRBJ1-2 | few | TRBD1 | TRBV7-9 | TGTGCCAGCAGCCGCGGACAGGGGGTAGTCTATGGCTACACCTTC | CASSRGQGVVYGYTF
TRBJ2-1 | few | NA | TRBV9 | TGTGCCAGCAGCGAGCCCCCCGGCGGCAATGAGCAGTTCTTC | CASSEPPGGNEQFF
TRBJ2-5 | few | TRBD1 | TRBV20-1 | TGCAGTGCTAGGTGGGACAGGGATGAGACCCAGTACTTC | CSARWDRDETQYF
TRBJ1-5 | NA | TRBD1 | TRBV6-2/TRBV6-3 | TGTGCCAGCAGAACCGGGACAGGGGGCGTAAAGAGCAATCAGCCCCAGCATTTT | CASRTGTGGVKSNQPQHF
TRBJ2-3 | once | NA | TRBV27 | TGTGCCAGCAGTTTATCGGGACTCTACTCCGATACGCAGTATTTT | CASSLSGLYSDTQYF
TRBJ2-1 | NA | TRBD1 | TRBV27 | TGTGCCAGCAGCCCACAGGGGCTTAGCTTACGCGAGCAGTTCTTC | CASSPQGLSLREQFF
TRBJ1-5 | few | NA | TRBV11-2 | TGTGCCAGCAGCCGCGCGGGTAATCAGCCCCAGCATTTT | CASSRAGNQPQHF
TRBJ2-3 | few | NA | TRBV20-1 | TGCAGTGCTAGGGGATGGGGGCCCCCAGATACGCAGTATTTT | CSARGWGPPDTQYF
TRBJ2-5 | few | NA | TRBV12-3/TRBV12-4 | TGTGCCAGCAGTTTAGCGCCGGGTTCGGAGACCCAGTACTTC | CASSLAPGSETQYF
TRBJ1-4 | few | NA | TRBV9 | TGTGCCAGCAGCGGGAGTTCAACTAATGAAAAACTGTTTTTT | CASSGSSTNEKLFF
TRBJ1-2 | NA | NA | TRBV3-1 | TGTGCCAGCAGCCAAGATCGGCCACCCCTGGGCTACACCTTC | CASSQDRPPLGYTF
TRBJ2-7 | NA | NA | TRBV3-1 | TGTGCCAGCAGCCCCTCCCACAGGGCCGAGCAGTACTTC | CASSPSHRAEQYF
TRBJ1-6 | few | TRBD1 | TRBV4-2 | TGTGCCAGCAGCCCGTTATCACAGGGGGAAAGTTCACCCCTCCACTTT | CASSPLSQGESSPLHF
TRBJ2-1 | many | TRBD1 | TRBV6-2/TRBV6-3 | TGTGCCAGCAGTCGTAGGACAGGCAATGAGCAGTTCTTC | CASSRRTGNEQFF
TRBJ2-3 | few | TRBD2 | TRBV20-1 | TGCAGTGCTTTCAGACTAGCAAGCACAGATACGCAGTATTTT | CSAFRLASTDTQYF
TRBJ1-5 | few | NA | TRBV5-1 | TGCGCCAGCAGCTCTATCTGGTGTCATTTT | CASSSIWCHF
TRBJ2-7 | few | NA | TRBV18 | TGTGCCAGCTCAGTAGACCGGTTTCCCTACGAGCAGTACTTC | CASSVDRFPYEQYF
TRBJ2-3 | few | NA | TRBV12-3/TRBV12-4 | TGTGCCAGCAGTTTCAGGGTTAGCACAGATACGCAGTATTTT | CASSFRVSTDTQYF
TRBJ1-1 | NA | NA | TRBV18 | TGTGCCAGCTCACCGAGGGCCCTGGCGGACACTGAAGCTTTCTTT | CASSPRALADTEAFF
TRBJ1-2 | few | TRBD1 | TRBV7-9 | TGTGCCAGCAGCTTAGCGGGGACAGGGGTACACACCTTC | CASSLAGTGVHTF
TRBJ1-1 | few | NA | TRBV27 | TGTGCCAGCAGTCCGGTTCCTCATACTGAAGCTTTCTTT | CASSPVPHTEAFF
TRBJ2-7 | NA | NA | TRBV20-1 | TGCAGTGCTAGGCCCAGGGACTACGAGCAGTACTTC | CSARPRDYEQYF
TRBJ2-1 | NA | TRBD2 | TRBV5-5 | TGTGCCAGCAGCTTAGGGTGGCGGGGGGGAGTCTACAATGAGCAGTTCTTC | CASSLGWRGGVYNEQFF
TRBJ1-2 | NA | NA | TRBV4-3 | TGCGCCAGCAGCCAACGGTTGACGGCTAACTATGGCTACACCTTC | CASSQRLTANYGYTF
TRBJ1-5 | NA | NA | TRBV6-1 | TGTGCCAGCAGACGAAGGTCCAGTAATCAGCCCCAGCATTTT | CASRRRSSNQPQHF
TRBJ2-7 | few | TRBD2 | TRBV5-1 | TGCGCCAGCAGCTTGGTGGACGGGGGGAACTCCTACGAGCAGTACTTC | CASSLVDGGNSYEQYF